This T cell receptor beta chain emerged from a study of T cell responses to AZD1222 COVID-19 vaccine. Here immunoSEQ multiplex PCR was the method, and the copy in TCRdb shows in-frame clones only, minus some. This sample yields about 110,000 clones, of which over 85% are seen a single time; 4% to 4.5% belongs to the top ten. This CDR3 is built from 11 residues. CDR1 SEHNR and CDR2 FQNEAQ come from the germline V gene (reference sequence). V gave up 5 bases and J gave up 5 bases, with 7 bases separating them. The TCR was taken from an adult in good health. The chain recombines TRBV7-9 with TRBJ2-7; unclear D gene. The specimen was peripheral blood, collected on day 0 of AZD1222 vaccination. This CDR3 reads CASSLTDEQYF. The CDR3 DNA reads TGTGCCAGCAGCCTTACAGACGAGCAGTACTTC.